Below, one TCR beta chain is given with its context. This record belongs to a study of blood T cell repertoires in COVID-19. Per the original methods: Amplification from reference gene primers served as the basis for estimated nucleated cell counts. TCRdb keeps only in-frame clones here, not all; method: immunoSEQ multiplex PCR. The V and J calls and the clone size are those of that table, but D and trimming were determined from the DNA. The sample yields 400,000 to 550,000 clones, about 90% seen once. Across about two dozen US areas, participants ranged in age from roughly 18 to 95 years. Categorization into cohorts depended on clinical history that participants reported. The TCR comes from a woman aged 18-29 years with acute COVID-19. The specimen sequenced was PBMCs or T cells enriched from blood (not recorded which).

Written as DNA, the CDR3 is TGTGCCAGCTCACTACAAGACACTTACGAGCAGTACTTC. The encoded protein is CASSLQDTYEQYF. The rearrangement uses TRBV18 and TRBJ2-7, with unresolved D. Trimming left V 4 bases short and J 4 bases short, with 11 bases between. The germline V gene has CDR1 KGHSH and CDR2 LQKENI. The CDR3 sequence is 13 residues long.